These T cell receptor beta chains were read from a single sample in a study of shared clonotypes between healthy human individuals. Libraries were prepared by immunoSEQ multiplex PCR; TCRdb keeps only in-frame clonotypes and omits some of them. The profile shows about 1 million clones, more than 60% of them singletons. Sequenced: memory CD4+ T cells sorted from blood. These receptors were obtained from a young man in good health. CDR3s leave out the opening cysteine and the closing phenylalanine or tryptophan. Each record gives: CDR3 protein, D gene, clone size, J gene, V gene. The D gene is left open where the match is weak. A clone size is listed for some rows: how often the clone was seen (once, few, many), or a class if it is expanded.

CDR3 protein: AWSGAGSFNSPLH
D gene: NA
clone size: NA
J gene: TRBJ1-6
V gene: TRBV30

CDR3 protein: ASSLGTANNEKLF
D gene: NA
clone size: NA
J gene: TRBJ1-4
V gene: TRBV5-4

CDR3 protein: ASGPRSRGTDTQY
D gene: NA
clone size: NA
J gene: TRBJ2-3
V gene: TRBV5-8

CDR3 protein: ASSKELTNEKLF
D gene: NA
clone size: NA
J gene: TRBJ1-4
V gene: TRBV5-1

CDR3 protein: ASKLGTLSYEQY
D gene: NA
clone size: NA
J gene: TRBJ2-7
V gene: TRBV5-1

CDR3 protein: ASSVSAGFLNEQY
D gene: NA
clone size: NA
J gene: TRBJ2-7
V gene: TRBV6-1

CDR3 protein: ASSPRAGEQF
D gene: NA
clone size: NA
J gene: TRBJ2-1
V gene: TRBV18

CDR3 protein: ASSTINSPLH
D gene: NA
clone size: few
J gene: TRBJ1-6
V gene: TRBV2

CDR3 protein: AISGTSGSVNNEQF
D gene: TRBD2
clone size: NA
J gene: TRBJ2-1
V gene: TRBV10-3

CDR3 protein: ATGRGAQETQY
D gene: NA
clone size: NA
J gene: TRBJ2-5
V gene: TRBV28

CDR3 protein: ASRPPGNQPQH
D gene: NA
clone size: few
J gene: TRBJ1-5
V gene: TRBV28

CDR3 protein: ASRDREKEAF
D gene: NA
clone size: NA
J gene: TRBJ1-1
V gene: TRBV6-5

CDR3 protein: ASSLREGQETQY
D gene: TRBD2
clone size: NA
J gene: TRBJ2-5
V gene: TRBV13

CDR3 protein: ASSLGLQNTGELF
D gene: TRBD2
clone size: many
J gene: TRBJ2-2
V gene: TRBV9

CDR3 protein: ASLPDTVNDNEQF
D gene: NA
clone size: NA
J gene: TRBJ2-1
V gene: TRBV5-1

CDR3 protein: ASSYGDRKNTEAF
D gene: TRBD1
clone size: many
J gene: TRBJ1-1
V gene: TRBV6-5

CDR3 protein: ASSGGPYNEQF
D gene: NA
clone size: few
J gene: TRBJ2-1
V gene: TRBV19

CDR3 protein: ASSQPYNEQF
D gene: NA
clone size: NA
J gene: TRBJ2-1
V gene: TRBV6-1

CDR3 protein: ASSQDRRMQY
D gene: NA
clone size: once
J gene: TRBJ2-3
V gene: TRBV14

CDR3 protein: AWSKDRGNEKLF
D gene: TRBD1
clone size: NA
J gene: TRBJ1-4
V gene: TRBV30